This passage covers 18 T cell receptor beta chains from one sample sequenced in a study of control samples from healthy donors and cancer patients. TCRdb's copy holds only in-frame clones and misses some; the assay was immunoSEQ multiplex PCR. The data show 120,000 to 150,000 clones, roughly nine tenths seen once. The sample was blood. The receptors were sampled from a young man in good health.

This sequence joins TRBV11-3 and TRBJ2-1, with 13 nucleotides matching TRBD2. The CDR3 spans 19 residues. Germline-derived CDR1 and CDR2 are SGHNT and YENEEA. V lost 0 bases and J lost 0; bases outside the gene matches: 5. Written as DNA, the CDR3 is TGTGCCAGCAGCTTAGATCCTACTAGCGGGAGGGCCTCCTACAATGAGCAGTTCTTC. It translates to CASSLDPTSGRASYNEQFF.

The V call is TRBV7-9, the J call TRBJ2-5, with 11 positions matching TRBD2. Per the germline V gene, CDR1 is SEHNR and CDR2 is FQNEAQ (reference sequence). The CDR3 totals 14 residues. J lost 5 bases, V lost 4 bases, and 3 bases had no gene match. CDR3 amino acids: CASSSTSGIETQYF. The DNA for the CDR3 is TGTGCCAGCAGCTCGACTAGCGGGATTGAGACCCAGTACTTC. Complete variable domain (other parts from reference TRBV7-9 and TRBJ2-5): DTGVSQNPRHKITKRGQNVTFRCDPISEHNRLYWYRQTLGQGPEFLTYFQNEAQLEKSRLLSDRFSAERPKGSFSTLEIQRTEQGDSAMYLCASSSTSGIETQYFGPGTRLLVL.

The chain uses TRBV7-9 and TRBJ2-1; D might be TRBD2 (6 bases). The CDR3 sequence is 15 residues long. V was shortened by 1 base and J by 7 bases, with 14 bases between the two germline ends. CDR1 and CDR2 from the germline V gene are SEHNR and FQNEAQ (reference sequence). The chain's CDR3 is CASSLEPGAQNEQFF. The CDR3 nucleotides read TGTGCCAGCAGCTTAGAACCGGGAGCGCAGAATGAGCAGTTCTTC.

There are a few counts of this clone. The chain employs TRBV29-1 and TRBJ1-2; 8 bases map to TRBD1. This CDR3 comprises 14 residues. The germline V gene encodes CDR1 SQVTM and CDR2 ANQGSEA. Trimming cost V 5 bases and J 7 bases; bases outside gene matches: 12. CDR3 nucleotide sequence: TGCAGCGTTCACTCGCCAGGGGGCTTTTCTGGCTACACCTTC. Amino acid sequence: CSVHSPGGFSGYTF.

The J gene is TRBJ2-2, the V gene TRBV5-8; unclear D gene. V was trimmed by 2 bases and J by 0 bases, leaving 11 bases between them. The length of the CDR3 is 16 residues. Germline assignment: CDR1 SGHTS and CDR2 YDEGEE. The CDR3 DNA follows: TGTGCCAGCAGCTTCCCGACCCCCGCGAACACCGGGGAGCTGTTTTTT. Its translation: CASSFPTPANTGELFF.

The chain recombines TRBV6-1 with TRBJ2-7; perhaps TRBD2 as D (5 bases). The V gene's germline CDR1 is MNHNS and CDR2 SASEGT. The CDR3 covers 14 residues. Trimming shortened V by 1 base and J by 3 bases, and 10 bases separated the two germline ends. The CDR3 coding sequence is TGTGCCAGCAGTGAAGTGTCTAGCTTCTACGAGCAGTACTTC. Encoded protein: CASSEVSSFYEQYF.

The chain recombines TRBV3-1 (or the pseudogene TRBV3-2) with TRBJ2-7, with D perhaps matching TRBD1 (6 bases). V was cut by 6 bases and J by 7 bases, with 16 bases left in between. Germline CDR1 LGHDT, CDR2 YNNKEL (reference sequence). This CDR3 region has 13 residues. CDR3 sequence: CASRPGTPGEQYF. The DNA for the CDR3 is TGTGCCAGCAGGCCCGGGACACCTGGTGAGCAGTACTTC.

The chain recombines TRBV21-1 with TRBJ1-5. TRBV21-1 is reported as a pseudogene. The CDR3 has 18 amino acids. The CDR3 is CASSLPRAGGARDQPQHF. The CDR3 DNA follows: TGTGCCAGCAGCCTCCCCCGGGCAGGGGGGGCGCGGGATCAGCCCCAGCATTTT.

V gene TRBV7-2 combines with J gene TRBJ2-5, with D unclear. Between the trimmed V and J ends, which lost 1 base and 11 bases, there was a span of 20 bases. The CDR3 extends over 15 amino acids. The germline V gene encodes CDR1 SGHTA and CDR2 FQGNSA. CDR3 coding DNA: TGTGCCAGCAGCTTAGGAGTCGGCCGTACTCTTTTACAGTACTTC. Its translation: CASSLGVGRTLLQYF. The full variable domain, rest sourced from reference TRBV7-2 and TRBJ2-5, is GAGVSQSPSNKVTEKGKDVELRCDPISGHTALYWYRQSLGQGLEFLIYFQGNSAPDKSGLPSDRFSAERTGGSVSTLTIQRTQQEDSAVYLCASSLGVGRTLLQYFGPGTRLLVL.

This chain connects TRBV19 to TRBJ1-2; D not resolved. This CDR3 is 11 amino acids long. The germline CDR1 and CDR2 sequences are LNHDA and SQIVND (reference sequence). V lost 1 base and J lost 7, with 4 bases in between. The CDR3, as DNA: TGTGCCAGTAGTATAGGGCGTGGCTACACCTTC. Residues: CASSIGRGYTF.

The chain combines TRBV20-1 with TRBJ2-2; TRBD1 might be the D (6 bases). Trimming removed 3 bases from V and 6 bases from J, with 14 bases in between. Germline V lookup: CDR1 DFQATT, CDR2 SNEGSKA (reference sequence). This CDR3 has 14 amino acids. The CDR3 bases are TGCAGTGCTAGTGGGGTCCCAGGGGCCGGGGAGCTGTTTTTT. Residues: CSASGVPGAGELFF.

The rearrangement uses TRBV19 and TRBJ1-2; D possibly corresponds to TRBD1 (5 bases). Deletions cut 3 bases from V and 5 bases from J, with 10 bases between. The germline V gene has CDR1 LNHDA and CDR2 SQIVND (reference sequence). The CDR3 extends over 13 amino acids. The CDR3, as DNA: TGTGCCAGTAGTATTGCGACAGAGTATGGCTACACCTTC. Residues: CASSIATEYGYTF.

About this clone: One end of the junction is discordant with germline, which a read error may explain. The CDR3 sequence is CASGRDRVRRSERYF. CDR3 coding DNA: TGTGCCAGCGGCCGGGACAGGGTACGAAGGTCGGAGCGGTACTTC. The V gene is TRBV2, the J gene TRBJ2-7; 9 bases align to TRBD1. The germline gives CDR1 SNHLY, CDR2 FYNNEI. The CDR3 has 15 amino acids.

CDR3 sequence: CASSPGLATYNEQFF. In nucleotides, the CDR3 is TGTGCCAGCTCGCCGGGACTAGCGACCTACAATGAGCAGTTCTTC. V usage is TRBV7-3 and J usage is TRBJ2-1, with 10 positions matching TRBD2. CDR1 is SGHTA and CDR2 is FQGTGA in the germline V gene. This CDR3 has 15 amino acids. Trimming cost V 8 bases and J 2 bases; bases outside gene matches: 6.

The CDR3 DNA sequence: TGCGCCAGCAGACCGCCGGGAGGAGTAACAGATACGCAGTATTTT. Residues: CASRPPGGVTDTQYF. This chain joins TRBV5-1 and TRBJ2-3; the match to TRBD2 covers 7 bases. This CDR3 has 15 residues. With 5 bases clipped from V and 3 bases from J, the junction kept 9 bases outside the gene matches. CDR1 and CDR2 (germline): SGHRS, YFSETQ.

This clone was detected only once. A far larger clone is only one base removed, so a read error is likely. Different DNA sequences within this sample yield the same CDR3. This sequence joins TRBV29-1 and TRBJ2-7, with TRBD1 matching over 10 bases. This CDR3 comprises 14 residues. Germline CDR1 is SQVTM and CDR2 is ANQGSEA. Trimming at V came to 0 bases and at J to 3 bases, leaving 2 bases not matched to a gene. CDR3 in amino acids: CSVEEGDRGYEQYF. Here the CDR3 DNA reads TGCAGCGTTGAAGAGGGGGACAGGGGCTACGAGCAGTACTTC.

The chain is built from TRBV6-4 and TRBJ2-2, with D perhaps TRBD2 (5 bases). The V gene lost 6 bases and the J gene lost 5 bases, with 10 bases spanning the gap. This CDR3 has 13 amino acids. Per the germline V gene, CDR1 is MRHNA and CDR2 is SNTAGT. The CDR3 region is CASSPEETGELFF. CDR3 in DNA: TGTGCCAGCAGCCCGGAGGAGACCGGGGAGCTGTTTTTT.

V and J are TRBV6-5 and TRBJ1-3; 8 nucleotides match TRBD1. Germline loops: CDR1 MNHEY, CDR2 SVGAGI. The CDR3 is 14 amino acids. V trimming: 2 bases; J trimming: 4 bases; junction bases outside the gene matches: 1. CDR3 coding DNA: TGTGCCAGCAGTTACGGGACAGGAGGAAACACCATATATTTT. As protein: CASSYGTGGNTIYF.